Presented here are 20 T cell receptor beta chains from one specimen sequenced in a study of blood T cell repertoires in COVID-19. TCRdb's copy holds only in-frame clones and misses some; the assay was immunoSEQ multiplex PCR. The table has roughly 90,000 clones, roughly 84% seen once. Input material: peripheral blood. These receptors all stem from a human donor in a cohort sampled during active COVID-19.

This chain connects TRBV5-8 to TRBJ1-3; possible D gene TRBD1, 6 bases. Trimming removed 4 bases from V and 2 bases from J, with 13 bases in between. The CDR3 loop spans 15 amino acids. Germline V gives CDR1 SGHTS, CDR2 YDEGEE. The CDR3 DNA sequence: TGTGCCAGCAGCATAGACAGGCCTCCTGGAAACACCATATATTTT. This gives the protein CASSIDRPPGNTIYF.

The chain recombines TRBV30 with TRBJ2-7, with D hard to call. The CDR3 sequence is 13 residues long. Germline V gene sequence: CDR1 GTSNPN, CDR2 SVGIG (reference sequence). Trimming shortened V by 1 base and J by 3 bases, and 10 bases separated the two germline ends. CDR3 loop: CAWSGARYYEQYF. The CDR3 nucleotides are TGTGCCTGGAGTGGGGCCAGGTACTACGAGCAGTACTTC.

This clone was detected once. The chain links TRBV10-3 to TRBJ2-3; weak D call: TRBD1 (5 bases). Trimming left V 2 bases short and J 2 bases short, with 8 bases between. CDR1 and CDR2 from the germline V gene are ENHRY and SYGVKD. The CDR3 contains 14 residues. This chain's CDR3 is CAISEVRDTDTQYF. Written as DNA, the CDR3 is TGTGCCATCAGTGAGGTCAGGGACACAGATACGCAGTATTTT.

The V call is TRBV5-4, the J call TRBJ2-3, with D possibly TRBD2 on 6 matching bases. CDR3 length equals 16 residues. The germline gives CDR1 SGHNT, CDR2 YYREEE (reference sequence). V lost 4 bases to trimming and J lost 0 bases, with 15 bases between them. DNA of the CDR3: TGTGCCAGCAGCCAAAGACTAGAAGCTAGCACAGATACGCAGTATTTT. Translation: CASSQRLEASTDTQYF.

The chain is built from TRBV25-1 and TRBJ2-2, with 12 positions matching TRBD2. This CDR3 is 15 amino acids long. V dropped 6 bases and J dropped 5; count of bases not matched to a gene: 4. Germline loops: CDR1 MGHDK, CDR2 SYGVNS. The CDR3 region is CASSAGLAGTGELFF. CDR3 in DNA: TGTGCCAGCAGCGCCGGACTAGCGGGGACCGGGGAGCTGTTTTTT.

The chain joins TRBV9 to TRBJ2-7, with 7 nucleotides matching TRBD1. This CDR3 has 15 residues. Germline-derived CDR1 and CDR2 are SGDLS and YYNGEE. The V gene end was trimmed by 0 bases and the J gene end by 0 bases; junction bases not matched to a gene: 3. The CDR3 sequence is CASSVGWDSSYEQYF. CDR3 DNA: TGTGCCAGCAGCGTAGGTTGGGACAGCTCCTACGAGCAGTACTTC.

The chain recombines TRBV3-1 (or the pseudogene TRBV3-2) with TRBJ2-5; perhaps TRBD1 as D (6 bases). The CDR3 spans 14 residues. Trimming stripped 1 base from V and 5 bases from J, with 11 bases between. Germline CDR1 is LGHDT and CDR2 is YNNKEL (reference sequence). In DNA, the CDR3 is TGTGCCAGCAGCCAAGCGGCAGGGGTCGAGACCCAGTACTTC. Its translation is CASSQAAGVETQYF.

V usage is TRBV6-5 and J usage is TRBJ2-5, with 7 bases lining up with TRBD1. Trimming cost V 5 bases and J 5 bases; bases outside gene matches: 8. CDR1 MNHEY and CDR2 SVGAGI come from the germline V gene. This CDR3 has 14 amino acids. CDR3 region: CASSTPTGVETQYF. The CDR3 nucleotides are TGTGCCAGCAGTACGCCCACAGGGGTCGAGACCCAGTACTTC.

As to this clone: The same CDR3 also results from other DNA sequences found in this sample. V is TRBV30 and J is TRBJ2-5, with D possibly matching TRBD2 (5 bases). Germline values: CDR1 GTSNPN, CDR2 SVGIG (reference sequence). The ends were cut back, 0 bases at V and 1 base at J, with 9 bases in the middle. This CDR3 spans 14 amino acids. The chain's CDR3 is CAWSVGGSQETQYF. The DNA for the CDR3 is TGTGCCTGGAGTGTAGGAGGCAGCCAAGAGACCCAGTACTTC.

This chain connects TRBV7-8 to TRBJ2-3; 7 bases are shared with TRBD2. Germline loops: CDR1 SGHVS, CDR2 FQNEAQ. The trim removed 1 base at V and 6 bases at J, leaving 4 bases unmatched. CDR3 size: 14 residues. In DNA, the CDR3 is TGTGCCAGCAGCTTAGTTAGGGAGGGGGATACGCAGTATTTT. Protein product: CASSLVREGDTQYF.

This chain uses TRBV7-9 with TRBJ1-2, with 7 bases lining up with TRBD1. Germline CDR1 is SEHNR and CDR2 is FQNEAQ (reference sequence). This CDR3 spans 16 amino acids. V lost 5 bases to trimming and J lost 4 bases; unmatched junction nucleotides: 13. As DNA, the CDR3 is TGTGCCAGCAGCCCGCTGAGCCTTGACAGGGCCTATGGCTACACCTTC. This gives the protein CASSPLSLDRAYGYTF.

The chain combines TRBV11-1 with TRBJ2-7; 8 nucleotides line up with TRBD1. V lost 5 bases and J lost 4; bases outside the gene matches: 4. Germline V gene sequence: CDR1 SGHAT, CDR2 FQDESV (reference sequence). The CDR3 length is 13 residues. The CDR3 sequence is CASSPDRDYEQYF. CDR3 nucleotide sequence: TGTGCCAGCAGCCCGGACAGGGATTACGAGCAGTACTTC.

This chain connects TRBV5-4 to TRBJ2-3; 10 nucleotides match TRBD2. The J segment lost 5 bases and the V segment lost 4 bases, leaving 7 bases of the junction unmatched. Germline-derived CDR1 and CDR2 are SGHNT and YYREEE (reference sequence). This CDR3 has 15 amino acids. CDR3 in amino acids: CASSPQRGGIDTQYF. The CDR3 DNA reads as TGTGCCAGCAGCCCCCAGCGGGGGGGCATAGATACGCAGTATTTT.

By share, this clone counts as medium-sized. The rearrangement uses TRBV7-2 and TRBJ1-5; D call uncertain. The V gene lost 5 bases and the J gene lost 4 bases, with 9 bases spanning the gap. Germline CDR1 SGHTA, CDR2 FQGNSA. CDR3 length: 13 residues. The CDR3 reads CASSTETNQPQHF. The CDR3 DNA sequence: TGTGCCAGCAGCACCGAAACTAATCAGCCCCAGCATTTT.

This sequence joins TRBV5-8 and TRBJ2-1; no firm D call. Trimming pared 2 bases from V and 3 bases from J, leaving 9 bases between. The V gene's germline CDR1 is SGHTS and CDR2 YDEGEE. This CDR3 contains 14 residues. Here the CDR3 reads CASSFPRYYNEQFF. The DNA for the CDR3 is TGTGCCAGCAGCTTCCCTAGATACTACAATGAGCAGTTCTTC.

The chain is built from TRBV30 and TRBJ2-7; 7 bases align to TRBD1. With 0 bases clipped from V and 6 bases from J, the junction kept 5 bases outside the gene matches. Germline V gene lookup returns CDR1 GTSNPN and CDR2 SVGIG (reference sequence). The CDR3 runs 13 residues. The CDR3 region is CAWSVRGGSEQYF. CDR3 in DNA: TGTGCCTGGAGTGTAAGAGGGGGCAGCGAGCAGTACTTC.

The chain links TRBV3-1 (or the pseudogene TRBV3-2) to TRBJ2-2, with D possibly being TRBD1 (5 bases). The V end was cut by 1 base, the J end by 5 bases, with 8 bases between. CDR3 size: 14 residues. Looked up from germline, CDR1 is LGHDT and CDR2 is YNNKEL (reference sequence). The CDR3 DNA reads TGTGCCAGCAGCCAAGGTGGGGCGACCGGGGAGCTGTTTTTT. This sequence encodes CASSQGGATGELFF.

This clone occurred once. The V gene is TRBV19, the J gene TRBJ2-6; D not resolved. The CDR3 extends over 15 amino acids. V shed 3 bases and J shed 1 base, with 7 bases lying between them. Per the germline V gene, CDR1 is LNHDA and CDR2 is SQIVND (reference sequence). The CDR3 region has the DNA TGTGCCAGTAGTATCGTCCCTTCTGGGGCCAACGTCCTGACTTTC. Amino acids: CASSIVPSGANVLTF.

The V and J genes are TRBV5-8 and TRBJ2-5; D remains ambiguous. V was shortened by 2 bases and J by 1 base, with 9 bases between the two germline ends. Looked up from germline, CDR1 is SGHTS and CDR2 is YDEGEE. The CDR3 totals 14 residues. DNA for the CDR3: TGTGCCAGCAGCTTTAAGTCGAGCCAAGAGACCCAGTACTTC. It codes for CASSFKSSQETQYF.

The CDR3 reads CASRRRGTGSDLASNQPQHF. The CDR3 DNA reads as TGTGCCAGCAGACGACGAGGGACAGGGTCGGATCTAGCGAGCAATCAGCCCCAGCATTTT. The chain employs TRBV27 and TRBJ1-5; 9 bases match TRBD1. Germline lookup yields CDR1 MNHEY and CDR2 SMNVEV (reference sequence). V lost 6 bases, J lost 1 base, and 19 bases stayed unmatched. The CDR3 loop spans 20 amino acids.